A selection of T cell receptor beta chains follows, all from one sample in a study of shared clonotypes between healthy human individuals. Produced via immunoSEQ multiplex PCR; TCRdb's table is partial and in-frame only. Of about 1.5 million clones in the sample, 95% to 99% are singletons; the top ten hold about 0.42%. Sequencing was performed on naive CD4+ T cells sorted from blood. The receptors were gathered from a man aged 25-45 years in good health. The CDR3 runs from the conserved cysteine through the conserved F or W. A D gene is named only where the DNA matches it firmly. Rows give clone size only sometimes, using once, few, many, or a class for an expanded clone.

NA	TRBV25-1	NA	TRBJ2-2	CASSEVGTYTGELFF	TGTGCCAGCAGTGAAGTCGGGACCTACACCGGGGAGCTGTTTTTT
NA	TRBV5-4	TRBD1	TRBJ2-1	CASSFEGANNEQFF	TGTGCCAGCAGCTTTGAGGGGGCTAACAATGAGCAGTTCTTC
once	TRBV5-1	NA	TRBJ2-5	CASSQQGFQETQYF	TGCGCCAGCAGCCAACAGGGTTTCCAAGAGACCCAGTACTTC
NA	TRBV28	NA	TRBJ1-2	CASTQGPYGYTF	TGTGCCAGCACACAGGGCCCGTATGGCTACACCTTC
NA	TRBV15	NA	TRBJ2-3	CATSRDQQGDTQYF	TGTGCCACCAGCAGAGACCAGCAGGGGGATACGCAGTATTTT
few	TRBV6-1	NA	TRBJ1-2	CASSEVGYTF	TGTGCCAGCAGTGAAGTTGGCTACACCTTC
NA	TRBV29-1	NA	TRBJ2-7	CSVGRGSSLYEQYF	TGCAGCGTTGGTAGGGGATCGTCCCTCTACGAGCAGTACTTC
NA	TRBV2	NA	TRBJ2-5	CASSEIQGQQETQYF	TGTGCCAGCAGCGAAATCCAGGGTCAGCAAGAGACCCAGTACTTC
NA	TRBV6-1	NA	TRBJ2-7	CASREAEQYF	TGTGCCAGCAGGGAAGCGGAGCAGTACTTC
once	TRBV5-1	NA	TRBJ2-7	CASSLRGVPYEQYF	TGCGCCAGCAGCTTGAGAGGGGTCCCCTACGAGCAGTACTTC
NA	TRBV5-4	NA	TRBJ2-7	CASSFGSSYEQYF	TGTGCCAGCAGCTTTGGATCGTCCTACGAGCAGTACTTC
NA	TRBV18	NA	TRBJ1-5	CASSPLFRDGDQPQHF	TGTGCCAGCTCACCACTGTTCAGGGACGGGGATCAGCCCCAGCATTTT
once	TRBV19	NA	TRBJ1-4	CASSTEREEKLFF	TGTGCCAGTAGTACCGAACGAGAGGAAAAACTGTTTTTT
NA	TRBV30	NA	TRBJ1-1	CAWSVPAGVTEAFF	TGTGCCTGGAGTGTACCGGCAGGGGTCACTGAAGCTTTCTTT
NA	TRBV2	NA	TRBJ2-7	CASGRDLSSYEQYF	TGTGCCAGCGGTCGAGATCTCTCCTCCTACGAGCAGTACTTC
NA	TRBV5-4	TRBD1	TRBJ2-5	CASSLRTGSEETQYF	TGTGCCAGCAGCTTGCGGACAGGGTCCGAAGAGACCCAGTACTTC
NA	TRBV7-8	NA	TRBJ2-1	CASSLTEQFF	TGTGCCAGCAGCTTAACGGAGCAGTTCTTC
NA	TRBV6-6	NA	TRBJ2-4	CASSIEGVGIQYF	TGTGCCAGCAGCATCGAGGGGGTCGGCATTCAGTACTTC
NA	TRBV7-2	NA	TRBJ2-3	CASSSTPPSSTDTQYF	TGTGCCAGCAGCTCCACCCCCCCTAGCAGCACAGATACGCAGTATTTT
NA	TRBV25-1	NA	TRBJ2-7	CASSEVRGYEQYF	TGTGCCAGCAGTGAAGTGCGTGGCTACGAGCAGTACTTC
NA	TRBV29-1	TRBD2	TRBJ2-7	CSAQRGTRSSYEQYF	TGCAGCGCCCAGCGAGGGACTAGATCGTCCTACGAGCAGTACTTC
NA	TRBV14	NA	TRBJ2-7	CASSQDRFWGSSYEQYF	TGTGCCAGCAGCCAAGATCGTTTCTGGGGAAGCTCCTACGAGCAGTACTTC
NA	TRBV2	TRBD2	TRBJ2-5	CASSVIAGVDETQYF	TGTGCCAGCAGTGTAATAGCGGGAGTAGATGAGACCCAGTACTTC
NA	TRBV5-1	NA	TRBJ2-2	CASSLELGSGELFF	TGCGCCAGCAGCTTGGAACTGGGTTCCGGGGAGCTGTTTTTT
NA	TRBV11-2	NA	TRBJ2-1	CASSFGRQAHEQFF	TGTGCCAGCAGCTTCGGTCGACAGGCTCATGAGCAGTTCTTC
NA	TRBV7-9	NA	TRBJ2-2	CANSQTVTGELFF	TGTGCCAACAGCCAGACAGTCACCGGGGAGCTGTTTTTT
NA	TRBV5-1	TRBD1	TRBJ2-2	CASSLPQGANTGELFF	TGCGCCAGCAGCTTGCCTCAGGGGGCGAACACCGGGGAGCTGTTTTTT
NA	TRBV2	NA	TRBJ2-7	CASSEFGVMSYEQYF	TGTGCCAGCAGTGAATTTGGGGTTATGAGCTACGAGCAGTACTTC
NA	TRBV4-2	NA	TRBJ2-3	CASSQDHGTDTQYF	TGTGCCAGCAGCCAAGATCACGGCACAGATACGCAGTATTTT
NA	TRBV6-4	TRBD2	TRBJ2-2	CASSPTSGRGTGELFF	TGTGCCAGCAGTCCAACTAGCGGGAGGGGCACCGGGGAGCTGTTTTTT
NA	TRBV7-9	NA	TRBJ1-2	CASRKIGRSSYGYTF	TGTGCCAGCAGAAAAATCGGACGGTCGAGCTATGGCTACACCTTC
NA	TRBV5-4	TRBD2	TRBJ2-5	CASRLKREYPQETQYF	TGTGCCAGCCGTCTCAAGCGGGAGTATCCCCAAGAGACCCAGTACTTC
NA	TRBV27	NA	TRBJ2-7	CASSLRQGPNYEQYF	TGTGCCAGCAGTTTAAGGCAGGGGCCTAATTACGAGCAGTACTTC
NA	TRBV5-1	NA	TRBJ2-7	CASSEQGFYEQYF	TGCGCCAGCAGCGAACAGGGTTTTTACGAGCAGTACTTC
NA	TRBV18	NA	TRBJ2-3	CASSPPNLSRGDTQYF	TGTGCCAGCTCACCACCGAATTTGAGTAGGGGAGATACGCAGTATTTT
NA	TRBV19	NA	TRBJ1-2	CASSMGRGYGYTF	TGTGCCAGTAGTATGGGTCGGGGCTATGGCTACACCTTC
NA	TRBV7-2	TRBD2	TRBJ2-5	CASSMGTRYSQETQYF	TGTGCCAGCAGCATGGGGACTAGATACAGCCAAGAGACCCAGTACTTC
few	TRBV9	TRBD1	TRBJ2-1	CASSVLGTDYNEQFF	TGTGCCAGCAGCGTATTAGGGACAGACTACAATGAGCAGTTCTTC
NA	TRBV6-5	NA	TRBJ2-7	CASSYSGGPYEQYF	TGTGCCAGCAGTTACTCAGGGGGGCCCTACGAGCAGTACTTC
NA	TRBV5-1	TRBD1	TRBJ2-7	CASSEGQPSYEQYF	TGCGCCAGCAGCGAGGGACAGCCTTCCTACGAGCAGTACTTC
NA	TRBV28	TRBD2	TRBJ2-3	CASRRAGGSTDTQYF	TGTGCCAGCAGGAGAGCGGGAGGCAGCACAGATACGCAGTATTTT
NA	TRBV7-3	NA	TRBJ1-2	CASRSHGQGLNGYTF	TGTGCCAGCAGGTCCCATGGGCAGGGTCTAAATGGCTACACCTTC
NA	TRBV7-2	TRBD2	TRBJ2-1	CASSLGSWAGEGEQFF	TGTGCCAGCAGTCTAGGGTCGTGGGCGGGAGAGGGTGAGCAGTTCTTC
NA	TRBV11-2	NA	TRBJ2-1	CASSPRVRYNEQFF	TGTGCCAGCAGCCCCAGGGTTCGTTACAATGAGCAGTTCTTC
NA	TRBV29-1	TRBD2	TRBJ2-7	CSVARGTDEQYF	TGCAGCGTTGCGCGGGGGACGGACGAGCAGTACTTC
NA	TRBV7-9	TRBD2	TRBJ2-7	CASSLVLAEQTESF	TGTGCCAGCAGCTTAGTACTAGCGGAGCAAACGGAGAGCTTC
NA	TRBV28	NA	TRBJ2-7	CASRKIVPYEQYF	TGTGCCAGCAGGAAGATAGTCCCCTACGAGCAGTACTTC
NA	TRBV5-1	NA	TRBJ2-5	CASSASAPDQETQYF	TGCGCCAGCAGCGCGAGTGCGCCAGATCAAGAGACCCAGTACTTC
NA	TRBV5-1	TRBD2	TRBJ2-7	CASQASGYYEQYF	TGCGCCAGCCAGGCTAGCGGATACTACGAGCAGTACTTC
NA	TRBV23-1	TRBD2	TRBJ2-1	CAPIAGLPKGSGRYNEQFF	TGCGCACCAATCGCCGGGCTACCAAAGGGTAGCGGGAGATACAATGAGCAGTTCTTC
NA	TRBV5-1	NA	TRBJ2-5	CASRSGQETQYF	TGCGCCAGCAGGAGCGGGCAAGAGACCCAGTACTTC
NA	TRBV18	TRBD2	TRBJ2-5	CASSPLTSGRGETQYF	TGTGCCAGCTCACCACTGACTAGCGGGAGAGGGGAGACCCAGTACTTC
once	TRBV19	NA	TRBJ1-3	CASMITQGLKTGNTIYF	TGTGCCAGTATGATCACGCAAGGTCTCAAGACTGGAAACACCATATATTTT
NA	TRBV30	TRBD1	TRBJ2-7	CAWSRTGFDEQYF	TGTGCCTGGAGCCGGACAGGGTTCGACGAGCAGTACTTC